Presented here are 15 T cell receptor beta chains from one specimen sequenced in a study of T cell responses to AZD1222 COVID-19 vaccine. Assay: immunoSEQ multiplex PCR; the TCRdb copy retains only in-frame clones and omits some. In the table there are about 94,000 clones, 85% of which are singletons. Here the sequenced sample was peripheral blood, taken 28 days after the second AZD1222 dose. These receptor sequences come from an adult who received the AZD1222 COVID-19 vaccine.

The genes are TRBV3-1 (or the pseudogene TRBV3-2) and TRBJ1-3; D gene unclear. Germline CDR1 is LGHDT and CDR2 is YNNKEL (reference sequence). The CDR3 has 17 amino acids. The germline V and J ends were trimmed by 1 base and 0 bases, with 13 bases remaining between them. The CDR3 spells CASSQGRSFYSGNTIYF. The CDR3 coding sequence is TGTGCCAGCAGCCAAGGCCGATCGTTTTACTCTGGAAACACCATATATTTT.

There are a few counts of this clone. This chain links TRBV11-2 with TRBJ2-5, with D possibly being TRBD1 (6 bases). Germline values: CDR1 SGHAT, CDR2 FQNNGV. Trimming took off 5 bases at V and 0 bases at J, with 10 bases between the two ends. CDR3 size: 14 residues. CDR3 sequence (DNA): TGTGCCAGCAGCCCGTGGACAGACCAAGAGACCCAGTACTTC. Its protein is CASSPWTDQETQYF.

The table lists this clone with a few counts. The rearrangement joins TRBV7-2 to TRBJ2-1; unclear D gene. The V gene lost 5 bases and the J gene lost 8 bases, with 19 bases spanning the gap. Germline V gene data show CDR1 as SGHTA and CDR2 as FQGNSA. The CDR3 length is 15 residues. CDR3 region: CASSPRYPSLDEQFF. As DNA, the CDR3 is TGTGCCAGCAGCCCACGGTACCCGAGCCTCGATGAGCAGTTCTTC.

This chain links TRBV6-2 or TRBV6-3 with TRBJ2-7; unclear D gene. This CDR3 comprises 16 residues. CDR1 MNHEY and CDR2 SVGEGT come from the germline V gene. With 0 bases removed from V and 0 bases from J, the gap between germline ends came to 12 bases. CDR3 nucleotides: TGTGCCAGCAGTTACTCGCTGGGGATGAGCTCCTACGAGCAGTACTTC. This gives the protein CASSYSLGMSSYEQYF.

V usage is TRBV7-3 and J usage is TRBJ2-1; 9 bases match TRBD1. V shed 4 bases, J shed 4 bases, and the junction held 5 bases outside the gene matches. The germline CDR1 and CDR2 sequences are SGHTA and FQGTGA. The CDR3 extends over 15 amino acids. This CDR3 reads CASSSGQGAYNEQFF. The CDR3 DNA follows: TGTGCCAGCAGCTCGGGACAGGGCGCTTACAATGAGCAGTTCTTC.

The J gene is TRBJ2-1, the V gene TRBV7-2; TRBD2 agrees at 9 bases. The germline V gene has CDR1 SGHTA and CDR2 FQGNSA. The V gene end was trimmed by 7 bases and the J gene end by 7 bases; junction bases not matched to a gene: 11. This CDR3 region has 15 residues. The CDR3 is CASTPGGRAENEQFF. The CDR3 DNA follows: TGTGCCAGCACCCCTGGCGGGAGGGCTGAGAATGAGCAGTTCTTC.

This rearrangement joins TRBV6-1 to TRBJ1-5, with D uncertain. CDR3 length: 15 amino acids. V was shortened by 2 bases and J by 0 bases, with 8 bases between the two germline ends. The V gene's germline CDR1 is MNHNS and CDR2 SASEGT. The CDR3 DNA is TGTGCCAGCAGTGAAATAAGCCTTAGCAATCAGCCCCAGCATTTT. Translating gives CASSEISLSNQPQHF.

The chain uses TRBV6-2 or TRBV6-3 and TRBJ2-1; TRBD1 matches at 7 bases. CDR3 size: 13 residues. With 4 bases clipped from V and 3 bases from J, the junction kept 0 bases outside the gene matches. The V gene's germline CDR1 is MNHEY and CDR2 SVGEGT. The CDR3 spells CASSWDSYNEQFF. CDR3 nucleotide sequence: TGTGCCAGCAGTTGGGACAGCTACAATGAGCAGTTCTTC.

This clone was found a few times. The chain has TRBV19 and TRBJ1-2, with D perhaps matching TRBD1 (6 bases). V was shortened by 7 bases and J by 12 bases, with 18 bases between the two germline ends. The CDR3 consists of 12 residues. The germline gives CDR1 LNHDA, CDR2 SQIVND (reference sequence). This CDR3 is CASTVGTRRNTF. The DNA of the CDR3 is TGTGCCAGTACCGTCGGGACAAGGAGGAACACCTTC.

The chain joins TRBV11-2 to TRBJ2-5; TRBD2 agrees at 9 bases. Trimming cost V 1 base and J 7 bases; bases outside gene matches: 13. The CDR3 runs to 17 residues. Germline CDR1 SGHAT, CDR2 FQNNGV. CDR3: CASSLAFRGRGFRTQYF. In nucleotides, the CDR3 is TGTGCCAGCAGCTTAGCTTTTCGCGGGAGGGGGTTCAGGACCCAGTACTTC.

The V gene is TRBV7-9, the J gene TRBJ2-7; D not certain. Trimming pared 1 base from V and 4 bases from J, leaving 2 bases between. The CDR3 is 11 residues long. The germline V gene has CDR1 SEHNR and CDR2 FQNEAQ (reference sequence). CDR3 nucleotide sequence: TGTGCCAGCAGCTTAGAGTACGAGCAGTACTTC. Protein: CASSLEYEQYF.

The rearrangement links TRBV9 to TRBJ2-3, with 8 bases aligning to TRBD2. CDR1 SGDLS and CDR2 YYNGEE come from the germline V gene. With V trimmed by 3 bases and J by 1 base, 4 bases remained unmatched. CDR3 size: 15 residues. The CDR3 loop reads CASSAARGGTDTQYF. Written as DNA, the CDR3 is TGTGCCAGCAGCGCCGCGCGGGGGGGCACAGATACGCAGTATTTT.

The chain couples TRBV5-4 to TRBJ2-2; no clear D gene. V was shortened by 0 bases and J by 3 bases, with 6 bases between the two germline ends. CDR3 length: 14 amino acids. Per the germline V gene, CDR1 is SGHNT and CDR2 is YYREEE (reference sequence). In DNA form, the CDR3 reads TGTGCCAGCAGCTTGGAGGTGGACACCGGGGAGCTGTTTTTT. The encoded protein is CASSLEVDTGELFF.

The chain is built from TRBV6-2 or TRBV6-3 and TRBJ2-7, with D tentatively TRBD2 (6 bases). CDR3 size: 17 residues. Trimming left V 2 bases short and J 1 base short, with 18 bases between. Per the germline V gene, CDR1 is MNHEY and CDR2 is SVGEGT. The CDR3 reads CASSYGPGRVSSYEQYF. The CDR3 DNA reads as TGTGCCAGCAGTTACGGGCCCGGGAGAGTCTCATCCTACGAGCAGTACTTC.

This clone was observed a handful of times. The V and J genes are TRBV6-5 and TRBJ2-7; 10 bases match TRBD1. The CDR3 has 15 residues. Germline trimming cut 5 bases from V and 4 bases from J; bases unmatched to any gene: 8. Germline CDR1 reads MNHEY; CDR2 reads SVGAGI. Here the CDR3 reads CASSPRQGAGYEQYF. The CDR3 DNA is TGTGCCAGCAGTCCACGACAGGGGGCTGGATACGAGCAGTACTTC.